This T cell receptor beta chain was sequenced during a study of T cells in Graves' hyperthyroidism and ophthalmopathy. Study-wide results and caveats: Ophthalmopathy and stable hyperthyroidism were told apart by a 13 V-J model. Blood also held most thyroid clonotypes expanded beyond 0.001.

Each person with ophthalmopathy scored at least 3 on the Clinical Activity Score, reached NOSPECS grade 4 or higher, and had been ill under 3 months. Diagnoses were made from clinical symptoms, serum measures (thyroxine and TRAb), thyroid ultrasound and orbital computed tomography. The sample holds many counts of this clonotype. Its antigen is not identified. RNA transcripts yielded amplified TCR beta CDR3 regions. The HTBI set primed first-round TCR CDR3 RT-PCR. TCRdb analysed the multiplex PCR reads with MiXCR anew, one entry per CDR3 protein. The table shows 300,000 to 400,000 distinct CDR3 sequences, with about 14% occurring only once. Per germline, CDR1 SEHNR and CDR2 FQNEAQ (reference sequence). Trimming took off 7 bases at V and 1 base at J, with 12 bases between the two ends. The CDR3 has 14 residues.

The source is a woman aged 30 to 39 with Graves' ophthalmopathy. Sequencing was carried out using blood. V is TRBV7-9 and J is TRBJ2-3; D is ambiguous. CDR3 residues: CASNDSNRTDTQYF. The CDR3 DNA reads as TGTGCCAGCAACGACTCTAACCGCACAGATACGCAGTATTTT.